The rows below give T cell receptor beta chains drawn from one sample of a study of cytomegalovirus exposure and HLA in healthy donors. Sequencing used immunoSEQ multiplex PCR; TCRdb keeps in-frame clones, though not all of them. The sample lists 250,000 or so clones; about 87% were seen once. The sequencing input was PBMCs. All receptors derive from a man aged 18 to 29 in good health and CMV-seronegative. CDR3s include the opening cysteine and the closing phenylalanine or tryptophan. D genes are given only for firm matches. Not every row has a clone size; where given, it reads once, few, many or a size class.

TRBV9	TRBJ1-5	.	TRBD1	TGTGCCAGCAGTACTACAGGGGGCGGTCAGCCCCAGCATTTT	CASSTTGGGQPQHF
TRBV25-1	TRBJ1-2	.	TRBD1	TGTGCCAGCAGTGCCCGGGACAGGGGGCATTATGGCTACACCTTC	CASSARDRGHYGYTF
TRBV11-2	TRBJ1-3	.	.	TGTGCCAGCAGCTTTAAGGAGTCCTCTGGAAACACCATATATTTT	CASSFKESSGNTIYF
TRBV11-3	TRBJ1-1	.	.	TGTGCCAGCAGCTTAGTCGGGGGGGACACTGAAGCTTTCTTT	CASSLVGGDTEAFF
TRBV6-5	TRBJ1-2	once	TRBD1	TGTGCCAGCAGTTACTCAGGACAGGGGGCGAGCTATGGCTACACCTTC	CASSYSGQGASYGYTF
TRBV29-1	TRBJ1-3	.	.	TGCAGCGTTGCGACAGTCGGAAACACCATATATTTT	CSVATVGNTIYF
TRBV19	TRBJ1-2	once	TRBD1	TGTGCCAGTAGTTTCGGACAGGGGTATGGCTACACCTTC	CASSFGQGYGYTF
TRBV9	TRBJ2-7	.	TRBD1	TGTGCCAGCAGCGTAGAAGAACAGGGGGCTTTCGGCGAGCAGTACTTC	CASSVEEQGAFGEQYF
TRBV7-9	TRBJ1-1	once	.	TGTGCCAGCAGCTCCCAGGTGAACACTGAAGCTTTCTTT	CASSSQVNTEAFF
TRBV30	TRBJ2-6	.	.	TGTGCCTGGAGACTCTCTGGGGCCAACGTCCTGACTTTC	CAWRLSGANVLTF
TRBV27	TRBJ2-3	.	.	TGTGCCAGCAGGCCTAGCGGCACAGATACGCAGTATTTT	CASRPSGTDTQYF
TRBV19	TRBJ2-1	.	TRBD2	TGTGCCAGTACGAGCGGGGGGGCTCTTTACAATGAGCAGTTCTTC	CASTSGGALYNEQFF
TRBV4-3	TRBJ2-5	.	TRBD2	TGCGCCAGCAGCCAAGCACGGGGGGGACAAGAGACCCAGTACTTC	CASSQARGGQETQYF
TRBV27	TRBJ1-5	.	TRBD1	TGTGCCAGCAGTTCGACGACAGGGGCTACTCAGCATTTT	CASSSTTGATQHF
TRBV7-9	TRBJ2-3	.	.	TGTGCCAGCAGCTTAAGAGCAGATACGCAGTATTTT	CASSLRADTQYF
TRBV9	TRBJ2-7	few	.	TGTGCCAGCAGCGTAGACGGCGCGACAAGCTACGAGCAGTACTTC	CASSVDGATSYEQYF